A single TCR beta chain is shown here with its context. The target antigen is unknown. UMIs bearing a 6-nucleotide sample barcode were added through template switching. Each CDR3 protein gets one entry in TCRdb, which reprocessed the 5' RACE reads and gives no DNA. The clone table shows 200,000 to 250,000 distinct CDR3 sequences, with the ten largest holding under 8.5%. The sample originates from a study of monozygotic twins with inflammatory bowel disease. Study results and limitations: Part of the variability in patient repertoires may have come from differing immunosuppressive treatments. There was no support for any single strong signal or clonotype associated with IBD. Healthy co-twins had higher TCRbeta inverse Simpson diversity than their IBD twins.

Germline CDR1 reads SGHAT; CDR2 reads FQNNGV. This CDR3 region has 18 residues. The V and J genes are TRBV11-2 and TRBJ1-5. Sequenced: blood. The TCR originated in a human donor with ulcerative colitis or Crohn's disease, or a healthy co-twin of an affected twin (not recorded which). The CDR3 spells CASSLRQETFLSNQPQHF. Together with reference TRBV11-2 and TRBJ1-5, the CDR3 gives the full variable domain: EAGVAQSPRYKIIEKRQSVAFWCNPISGHATLYWYQQILGQGPKLLIQFQNNGVVDDSQLPKDRFSAERLKGVDSTLKIQPAKLEDSAVYLCASSLRQETFLSNQPQHFGDGTRLSIL.